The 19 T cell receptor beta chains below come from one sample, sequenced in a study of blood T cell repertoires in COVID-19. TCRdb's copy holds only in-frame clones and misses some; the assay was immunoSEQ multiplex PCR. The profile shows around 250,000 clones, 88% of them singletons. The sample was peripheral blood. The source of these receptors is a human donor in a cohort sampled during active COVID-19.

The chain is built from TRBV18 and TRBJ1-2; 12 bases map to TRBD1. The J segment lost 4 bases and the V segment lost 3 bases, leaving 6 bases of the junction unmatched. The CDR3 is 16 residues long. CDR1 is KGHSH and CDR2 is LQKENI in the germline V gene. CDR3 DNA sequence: TGTGCCAGCTCACCCGGGACAGGGGGCGAGTCCTATGGCTACACCTTC. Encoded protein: CASSPGTGGESYGYTF.

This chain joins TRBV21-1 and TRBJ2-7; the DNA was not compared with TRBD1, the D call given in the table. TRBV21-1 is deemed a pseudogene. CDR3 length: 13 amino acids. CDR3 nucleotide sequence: TGTGCCAGCAACCGACAGACCTCCTACGAGCAGTACTTC. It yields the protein CASNRQTSYEQYF.

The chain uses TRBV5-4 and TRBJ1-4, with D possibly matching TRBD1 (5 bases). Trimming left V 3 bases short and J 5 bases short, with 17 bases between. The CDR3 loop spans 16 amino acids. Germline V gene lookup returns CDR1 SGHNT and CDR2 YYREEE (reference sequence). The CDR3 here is CASSYPTGGGNEKLFF. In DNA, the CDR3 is TGTGCCAGCAGCTACCCAACGGGTGGGGGGAATGAAAAACTGTTTTTT.

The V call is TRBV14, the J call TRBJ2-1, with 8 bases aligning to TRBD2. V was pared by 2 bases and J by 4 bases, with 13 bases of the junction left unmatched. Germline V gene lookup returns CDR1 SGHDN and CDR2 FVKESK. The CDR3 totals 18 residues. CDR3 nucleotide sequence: TGTGCCAGCAGCCAATCGTATAGTGGAACTAGCGGATACAATGAGCAGTTCTTC. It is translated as CASSQSYSGTSGYNEQFF.

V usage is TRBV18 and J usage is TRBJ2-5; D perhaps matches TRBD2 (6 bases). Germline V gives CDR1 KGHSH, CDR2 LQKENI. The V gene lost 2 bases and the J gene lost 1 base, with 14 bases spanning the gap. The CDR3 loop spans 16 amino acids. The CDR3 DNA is TGTGCCAGCTCACCATTTAGCGGACTGGGCCAAGAGACCCAGTACTTC. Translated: CASSPFSGLGQETQYF.

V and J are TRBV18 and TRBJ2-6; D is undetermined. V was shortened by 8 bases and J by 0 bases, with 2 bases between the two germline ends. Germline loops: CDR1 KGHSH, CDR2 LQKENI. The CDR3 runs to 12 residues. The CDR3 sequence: CASHSGANVLTF. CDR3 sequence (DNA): TGTGCCAGCCACTCTGGGGCCAACGTCCTGACTTTC.

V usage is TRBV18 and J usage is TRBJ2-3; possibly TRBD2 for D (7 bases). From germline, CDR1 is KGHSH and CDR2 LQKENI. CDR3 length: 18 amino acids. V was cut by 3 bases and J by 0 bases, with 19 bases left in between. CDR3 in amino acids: CASSPPTGTKASTDTQYF. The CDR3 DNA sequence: TGTGCCAGCTCACCCCCAACAGGGACTAAGGCGAGCACAGATACGCAGTATTTT.

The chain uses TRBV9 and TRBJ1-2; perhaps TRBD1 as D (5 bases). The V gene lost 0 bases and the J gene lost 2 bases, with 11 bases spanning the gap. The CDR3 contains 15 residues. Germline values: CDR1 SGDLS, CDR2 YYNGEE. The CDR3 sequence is CASSVGQGGNYGYTF. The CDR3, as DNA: TGTGCCAGCAGCGTAGGGCAGGGTGGGAACTATGGCTACACCTTC. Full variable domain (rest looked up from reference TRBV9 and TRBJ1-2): DSGVTQTPKHLITATGQRVTLRCSPRSGDLSVYWYQQSLDQGLQFLIQYYNGEERAKGNILERFSAQQFPDLHSELNLSSLELGDSALYFCASSVGQGGNYGYTFGSGTRLTVV.

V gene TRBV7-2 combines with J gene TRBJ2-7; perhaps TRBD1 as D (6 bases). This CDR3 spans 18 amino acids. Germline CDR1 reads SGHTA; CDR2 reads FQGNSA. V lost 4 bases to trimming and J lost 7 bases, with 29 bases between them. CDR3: CASSSYPFRGRTSGEQYF. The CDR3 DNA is TGTGCCAGCAGCTCCTATCCTTTCAGGGGACGGACTTCGGGAGAGCAGTACTTC.

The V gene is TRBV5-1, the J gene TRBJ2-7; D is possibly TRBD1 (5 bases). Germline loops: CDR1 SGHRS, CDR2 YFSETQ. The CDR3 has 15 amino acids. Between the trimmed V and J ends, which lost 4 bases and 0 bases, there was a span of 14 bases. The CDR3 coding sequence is TGCGCCAGCAGCGGTGGTGGCAGGGCCTCCTACGAGCAGTACTTC. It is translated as CASSGGGRASYEQYF.

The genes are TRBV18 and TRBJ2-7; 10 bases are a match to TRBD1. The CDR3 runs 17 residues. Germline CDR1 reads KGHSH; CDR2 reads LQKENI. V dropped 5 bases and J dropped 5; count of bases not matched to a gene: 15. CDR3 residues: CASSGSFFGTGDHEQYF. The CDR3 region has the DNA TGTGCCAGCTCAGGGAGTTTTTTCGGGACAGGGGACCACGAGCAGTACTTC.

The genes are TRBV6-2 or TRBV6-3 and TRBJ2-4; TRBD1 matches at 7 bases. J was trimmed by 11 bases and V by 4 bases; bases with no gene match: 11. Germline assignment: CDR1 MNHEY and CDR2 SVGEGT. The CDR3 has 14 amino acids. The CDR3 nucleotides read TGTGCCAGCAGTTTAGAAACGGGACAGAGCTTTCAGTACTTC. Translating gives CASSLETGQSFQYF.

The CDR3 spells CASTTGVTTFF. CDR3 sequence (DNA): TGTGCCAGCACCACGGGAGTAACAACTTTCTTT. V usage is TRBV2 and J usage is TRBJ1-1; no firm D call. The germline gives CDR1 SNHLY, CDR2 FYNNEI. The V gene lost 7 bases and the J gene lost 12 bases, with 15 bases spanning the gap. CDR3 length: 11 amino acids.

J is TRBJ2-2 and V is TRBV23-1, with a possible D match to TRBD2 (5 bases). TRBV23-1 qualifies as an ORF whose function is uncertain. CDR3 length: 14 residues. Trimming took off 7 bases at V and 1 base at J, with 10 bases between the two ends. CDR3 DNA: TGCGCCAGCAACCAAGGAGGGAACACCGGGGAGCTGTTTTTT. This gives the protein CASNQGGNTGELFF.

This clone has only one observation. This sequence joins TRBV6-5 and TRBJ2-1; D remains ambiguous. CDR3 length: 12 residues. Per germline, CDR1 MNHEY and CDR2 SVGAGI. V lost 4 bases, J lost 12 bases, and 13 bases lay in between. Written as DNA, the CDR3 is TGTGCCAGCAGTTCTAGTCCGGCTTCGCAGTTCTTC. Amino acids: CASSSSPASQFF.

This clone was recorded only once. The CDR3 DNA sequence: TGTGCCAGCAGCAAAAGCGGCAGCCACACTGAAGCTTTCTTT. This translates into CASSKSGSHTEAFF. V is TRBV21-1 and J is TRBJ1-1. TRBV21-1 is a documented pseudogene. This CDR3 contains 14 residues.

DNA of the CDR3: TGTGCCATCAGTGGGCACCATCCTATTGGGGCAGAGAAAACCACAGATACGCAGTATTTT. It yields the protein CAISGHHPIGAEKTTDTQYF. V gene TRBV10-3 combines with J gene TRBJ2-3; tentative D call: TRBD1 (5 bases). CDR3 size: 20 residues. Germline CDR1 ENHRY, CDR2 SYGVKD. V lost 4 bases and J lost 2, with 28 bases in between.

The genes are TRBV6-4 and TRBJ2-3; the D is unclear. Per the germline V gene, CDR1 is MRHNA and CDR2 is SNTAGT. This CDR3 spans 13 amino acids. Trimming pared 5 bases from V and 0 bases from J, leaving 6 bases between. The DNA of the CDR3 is TGTGCCAGCAGTTTCTCTAGCACAGATACGCAGTATTTT. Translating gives CASSFSSTDTQYF.

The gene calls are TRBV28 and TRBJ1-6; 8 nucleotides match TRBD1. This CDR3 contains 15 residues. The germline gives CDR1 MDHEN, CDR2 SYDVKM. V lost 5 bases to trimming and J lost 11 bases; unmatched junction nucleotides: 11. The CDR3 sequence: CASSVIGQGPTPLHF. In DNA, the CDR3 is TGTGCCAGCAGTGTAATCGGACAGGGTCCGACACCCCTCCACTTT.